The 11 T cell receptor beta chains presented below share a single source sample, sequenced in a study of neoadjuvant anti-PD-1 for oral cavity cancer. The protocol was immunoSEQ multiplex PCR, while the TCRdb copy is restricted to in-frame clones and leaves out a portion. This table has 11,000 to 15,000 clones, over 65% appearing once. Time point described: after neoadjuvant nivolumab, at surgical resection. Material: PBMCs, obtained after nivolumab (anti-PD-1) treatment. These receptors all come from a person between 40 and 85 years old with oral cavity squamous cell carcinoma.

This clone showed up just a few times. This chain uses TRBV11-3 with TRBJ2-2; a weak D match, TRBD2 (6 bases). Germline V CDR1 and CDR2: SGHNT, YENEEA. The CDR3 consists of 14 residues. V shed 5 bases and J shed 6 bases, with 13 bases lying between them. CDR3 in amino acids: CASSKTSSSGELFF. CDR3 in DNA: TGTGCCAGCAGCAAGACTAGTTCTTCCGGGGAGCTGTTTTTT.

The rearrangement links TRBV19 to TRBJ1-1; no definite D call. With 4 bases removed from V and 0 bases from J, the gap between germline ends came to 3 bases. CDR1 LNHDA and CDR2 SQIVND come from the germline V gene (reference sequence). The length of the CDR3 is 12 residues. The CDR3 is CASSSVNTEAFF. CDR3 DNA sequence: TGTGCCAGTAGTAGCGTGAACACTGAAGCTTTCTTT.

This clone was observed a handful of times. The CDR3 is CAIRYDRGSTEAFF. The CDR3 nucleotides read TGTGCCATCAGATACGACAGGGGGAGTACTGAAGCTTTCTTT. This chain joins TRBV10-3 and TRBJ1-1, with 9 bases that match TRBD1. CDR1 and CDR2 from the germline V gene are ENHRY and SYGVKD. Trimming removed 6 bases from V and 5 bases from J; junction bases left unmatched: 7. The CDR3 spans 14 residues.

The chain carries TRBV4-1 and TRBJ2-7; D gene unclear. The germline V and J ends were trimmed by 2 bases and 4 bases, with 9 bases remaining between them. Per the germline V gene, CDR1 is MGHRA and CDR2 is YSYEKL. There are 13 residues in the CDR3. The CDR3, as DNA: TGCGCCAGCAGCCAAAGCGAAGATTACGAGCAGTACTTC. Translating gives CASSQSEDYEQYF.

The genes are TRBV6-5 and TRBJ1-6; TRBD1 agrees at 9 bases. The germline gives CDR1 MNHEY, CDR2 SVGAGI. CDR3 length equals 14 residues. The V and J ends lost 6 bases and 7 bases, in that order; junction bases with no gene match: 4. DNA for the CDR3: TGTGCCAGCAGATCGGGACAGGGAAATTCACCCCTCCACTTT. This translates into CASRSGQGNSPLHF.

The V call is TRBV5-5, the J call TRBJ1-2, with TRBD1 identical over 7 bases. The J segment lost 8 bases and the V segment lost 5 bases, leaving 21 bases of the junction unmatched. Germline CDR1 reads SGHKS; CDR2 reads YYEKEE (reference sequence). The CDR3 extends over 17 amino acids. The CDR3 spells CASSLFGSGGRGGGYTF. The DNA of the CDR3 is TGTGCCAGCAGTCTATTCGGGTCAGGGGGACGGGGAGGAGGCTACACCTTC.

The chain employs TRBV15 and TRBJ2-7; TRBD1 might be the D (7 bases). Trimming stripped 0 bases from V and 9 bases from J, with 18 bases between. This CDR3 spans 15 amino acids. Germline V gives CDR1 LNHNV, CDR2 YYDKDF (reference sequence). Here the CDR3 reads CATSREEWTGGLQYF. The CDR3 bases are TGTGCCACCAGCAGAGAGGAATGGACAGGAGGGTTGCAGTACTTC.

V usage is TRBV6-1 and J usage is TRBJ1-5, with D perhaps TRBD1 (6 bases). This CDR3 region has 16 residues. Trimming shortened V by 2 bases and J by 4 bases, and 15 bases separated the two germline ends. Germline CDR1 MNHNS, CDR2 SASEGT. CDR3 loop: CASSETRGRGNQPQHF. The CDR3 DNA is TGTGCCAGCAGTGAAACCAGGGGACGGGGGAATCAGCCCCAGCATTTT.

The V gene is TRBV5-4, the J gene TRBJ1-2; 8 nucleotides match TRBD1. The CDR3 contains 14 residues. CDR1 is SGHNT and CDR2 is YYREEE in the germline V gene (reference sequence). The V segment lost 4 bases and the J segment 4 bases; nucleotides outside the gene matches: 6. DNA of the CDR3: TGTGCCAGCAGCCCGGGACAGGAACTCTATGGCTACACCTTC. Residues: CASSPGQELYGYTF. Looking up the rest from reference TRBV5-4 and TRBJ1-2 gives the full variable domain: ETGVTQSPTHLIKTRGQQVTLRCSSQSGHNTVSWYQQALGQGPQFIFQYYREEENGRGNFPPRFSGLQFPNYSSELNVNALELDDSALYLCASSPGQELYGYTFGSGTRLTVV.

This clone was counted between two and nine times. The gene calls are TRBV7-7 and TRBJ2-2; 11 bases align to TRBD2. This CDR3 comprises 16 residues. Germline CDR1 reads SSHAT; CDR2 reads FNYEAQ (reference sequence). Germline trimming cut 1 base from V and 3 bases from J; bases unmatched to any gene: 1. DNA for the CDR3: TGTGCCAGCAGCTTAGGACTAGCGGGATACACCGGGGAGCTGTTTTTT. This codes for CASSLGLAGYTGELFF.

CDR3 sequence: CASSQILGDQPQHF. The CDR3 DNA is TGCGCCAGCAGCCAAATTCTGGGGGATCAGCCCCAGCATTTT. The rearrangement uses TRBV4-1 and TRBJ1-5, with D possibly matching TRBD1 (5 bases). The germline V and J ends were trimmed by 2 bases and 5 bases, with 10 bases remaining between them. This CDR3 is built from 14 residues. CDR1 and CDR2 (germline): MGHRA, YSYEKL.